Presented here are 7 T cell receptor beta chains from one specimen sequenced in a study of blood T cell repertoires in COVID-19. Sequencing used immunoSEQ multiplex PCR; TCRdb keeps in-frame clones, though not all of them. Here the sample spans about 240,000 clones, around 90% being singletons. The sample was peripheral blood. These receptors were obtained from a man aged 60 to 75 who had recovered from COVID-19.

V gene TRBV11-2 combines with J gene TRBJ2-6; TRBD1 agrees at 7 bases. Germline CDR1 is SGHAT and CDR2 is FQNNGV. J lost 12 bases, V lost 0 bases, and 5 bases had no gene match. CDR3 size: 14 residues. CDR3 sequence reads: CASSLEGAGGVLTF. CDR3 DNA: TGTGCCAGCAGCTTAGAAGGGGCAGGGGGCGTCCTGACTTTC.

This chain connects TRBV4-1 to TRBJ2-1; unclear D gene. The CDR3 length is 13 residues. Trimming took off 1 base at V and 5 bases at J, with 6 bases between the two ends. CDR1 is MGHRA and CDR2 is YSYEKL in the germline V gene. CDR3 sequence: CASSQGLNNEQFF. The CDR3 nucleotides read TGCGCCAGCAGCCAAGGTCTAAACAATGAGCAGTTCTTC.

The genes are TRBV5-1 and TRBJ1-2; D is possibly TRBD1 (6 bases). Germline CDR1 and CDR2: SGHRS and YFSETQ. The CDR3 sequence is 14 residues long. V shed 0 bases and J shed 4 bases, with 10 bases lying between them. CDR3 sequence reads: CASSLDGTTYGYTF. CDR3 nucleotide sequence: TGCGCCAGCAGCTTGGATGGGACAACCTATGGCTACACCTTC.

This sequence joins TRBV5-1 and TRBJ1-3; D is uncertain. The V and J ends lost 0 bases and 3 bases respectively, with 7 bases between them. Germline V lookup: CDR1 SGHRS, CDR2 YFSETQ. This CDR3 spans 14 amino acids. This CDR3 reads CASSLEVDGNTIYF. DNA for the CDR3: TGCGCCAGCAGCTTGGAAGTAGATGGAAACACCATATATTTT.

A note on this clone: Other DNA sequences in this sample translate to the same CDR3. The CDR3 sequence: CASSSTSGGAYNEQFF. The CDR3 coding sequence is TGTGCCAGCAGTTCTACTAGCGGGGGGGCCTACAATGAGCAGTTCTTC. V is TRBV6-5 and J is TRBJ2-1; 13 positions agree with TRBD2. V lost 4 bases, J lost 2 bases, and 2 bases stayed unmatched. Looked up from germline, CDR1 is MNHEY and CDR2 is SVGAGI. The CDR3 length is 16 residues.

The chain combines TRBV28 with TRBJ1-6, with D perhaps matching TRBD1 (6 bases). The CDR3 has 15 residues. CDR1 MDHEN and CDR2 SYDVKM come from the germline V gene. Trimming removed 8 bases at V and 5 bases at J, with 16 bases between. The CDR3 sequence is CASRITGGNNSPLHF. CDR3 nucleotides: TGTGCCAGCCGGATTACTGGGGGCAATAATTCACCCCTCCACTTT.

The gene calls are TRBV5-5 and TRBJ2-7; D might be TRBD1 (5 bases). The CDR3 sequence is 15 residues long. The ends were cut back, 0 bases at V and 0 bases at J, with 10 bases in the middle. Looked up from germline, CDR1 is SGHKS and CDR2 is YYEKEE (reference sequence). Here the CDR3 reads CASSLASRASYEQYF. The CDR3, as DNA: TGTGCCAGCAGCTTGGCCAGCAGGGCCTCCTACGAGCAGTACTTC.